These 5 T cell receptor beta chains were sequenced from one sample in a study of graft-versus-host responses after intestinal transplantation. Using immunoSEQ multiplex PCR, the repertoire was profiled, and TCRdb retains in-frame clones only, with some absent. The repertoire holds 90,000 to 100,000 clones, with 90% to 95% as singletons. No antigens are known for them. The sequences come from unstimulated CD8+ T cells sorted from spleen or lymph node cells, collected before intestinal transplant. The receptors derive from a human donor who received an intestinal transplant.

The rearrangement links TRBV14 to TRBJ2-2; D unresolved. The CDR3 covers 14 residues. The V gene lost 4 bases and the J gene lost 1 base, with 7 bases spanning the gap. The germline V gene has CDR1 SGHDN and CDR2 FVKESK. The DNA for the CDR3 is TGTGCCAGCAGCCGAGATCTGAACACCGGGGAGCTGTTTTTT. Residues: CASSRDLNTGELFF.

This clone appeared a single time. The CDR3 coding sequence is TGTGCCAGCACCTTCATGAGTGGGGCAGTCGGGTACGAGCAGTACTTC. Its protein is CASTFMSGAVGYEQYF. V and J are TRBV11-2 and TRBJ2-7, with D perhaps TRBD1 (5 bases). Trimming stripped 7 bases from V and 4 bases from J, with 23 bases between. Germline V gives CDR1 SGHAT, CDR2 FQNNGV. The CDR3 covers 16 residues.

This chain links TRBV7-9 with TRBJ2-1, with a weak D call TRBD2 (7 bases). The CDR3 totals 15 residues. Trimming took 5 bases from V and 8 from J, leaving 19 bases between them. CDR1 and CDR2 from the germline V gene are SEHNR and FQNEAQ (reference sequence). The CDR3 nucleotides are TGTGCCAGCAGCATATGGGGGGGCCTCAGCGATGAGCAGTTCTTC. As protein: CASSIWGGLSDEQFF.

This clone was counted once. The chain recombines TRBV27 with TRBJ1-2, with 7 bases aligning to TRBD1. The V and J ends lost 3 bases and 3 bases, in that order; junction bases with no gene match: 1. CDR1 is MNHEY, CDR2 SMNVEV, per germline (reference sequence). The CDR3 has 13 amino acids. CDR3 in amino acids: CASSLTGYYGYTF. For the CDR3, the DNA is TGTGCCAGCAGTTTGACAGGGTACTATGGCTACACCTTC.

The rearrangement uses TRBV6-1 and TRBJ1-2, with 7 bases matching TRBD1. Germline CDR1 is MNHNS and CDR2 is SASEGT. CDR3 length: 15 residues. V trimming: 6 bases; J trimming: 4 bases; junction bases outside the gene matches: 11. The CDR3 reads CASSQVGDSLYGYTF. Written as DNA, the CDR3 is TGTGCCAGCAGCCAAGTGGGGGACAGCCTCTATGGCTACACCTTC.